This TCR beta chain was sequenced during a study of OX40 agonist ivuxolimab in advanced cancers. Study overall: Patient treatment consisted of intravenous ivuxolimab administration every 2 weeks at 0.01 to 10 mg/kg. It was permissible to have had prior anti-PD-1, anti-PD-L1 or anti-CTLA-4 therapy, and under 45% had some.

Worth noting for this clone: Its antigen remains unknown.

Study-level results: Dosing at 0.1 to 3.0 mg/kg was accompanied by clonal expansion of CD4+ and CD8+ blood T cells by week 6.

Clones were sequenced by immunoSEQ multiplex PCR, and TCRdb holds only the in-frame ones, with some missing. The table has tens of thousands of clones, around 89% seen once. The study sampled blood at baseline, cycle 4 day 1, and cycle 7 day 1. The CDR3 covers 13 residues. V gave up 1 base and J gave up 4 bases, with 8 bases separating them. Per germline, CDR1 LGHNA and CDR2 YSLEER. The clonotype was recovered from an adult with an advanced solid tumor such as melanoma, head and neck, liver or kidney cancer. The material sequenced was CD4+ or CD8+ T cells sorted from blood, taken in a trial of the OX40 agonist ivuxolimab. The V call is TRBV4-3, the J call TRBJ2-7; D is tentatively TRBD1 or TRBD2 (5 bases each). The CDR3 reads CASSQGWGYEQYF. CDR3 nucleotides: TGCGCCAGCAGCCAAGGATGGGGGTACGAGCAGTACTTC.